These 2 T cell receptor beta chains were all obtained from the same sample, sequenced in a study of shared clonotypes between healthy human individuals. As defined, naive CD8 cells were CD45RO-negative and positively selected for CCR7, with terminally differentiated effector memory CD45RA+ cells excluded. Method: immunoSEQ multiplex PCR; TCRdb's copy keeps in-frame clones and lacks some. Of millions of clones listed, less than 95% are singletons. Material for sequencing was naive CD8+ T cells sorted from blood. The receptor set was obtained from a man between 18 and 29 years old in good health.

The V gene is TRBV9, the J gene TRBJ1-3; D is unresolved. Germline lookup yields CDR1 SGDLS and CDR2 YYNGEE. The CDR3 runs 12 residues. Trimming took 2 bases from V and 8 from J, leaving 8 bases between them. The DNA for the CDR3 is TGTGCCAGCAGCGTCTGGGGAGACACCATATATTTT. Encoded protein: CASSVWGDTIYF.

This sequence joins TRBV4-1 and TRBJ2-7, with 11 bases that match TRBD2. J gave up 4 bases and V 3 bases, and 5 bases lay outside the gene matches. This CDR3 is 15 amino acids long. Germline values: CDR1 MGHRA, CDR2 YSYEKL. The chain's CDR3 is CASSHRLAGLYEQYF. The CDR3 DNA is TGCGCCAGCAGCCACCGACTAGCGGGACTGTACGAGCAGTACTTC.